The next 9 T cell receptor beta chains were all read from a single sample in a study of blood T cell repertoires in COVID-19. Here immunoSEQ multiplex PCR was the method, and the copy in TCRdb shows in-frame clones only, minus some. The sample consists of tens of thousands of clones, roughly nine tenths of them appearing once. Sequencing used peripheral blood. Source of these receptors: a human donor with active COVID-19. The donor label of this sample is uncertain.

The CDR3 sequence: CASSPMTSGYNEQFF. The CDR3 DNA sequence: TGTGCCAGCAGCCCCATGACTAGCGGTTACAATGAGCAGTTCTTC. The chain is built from TRBV7-2 and TRBJ2-1; 9 bases are shared with TRBD2. Germline V gene lookup returns CDR1 SGHTA and CDR2 FQGNSA. J was trimmed by 4 bases and V by 5 bases; bases with no gene match: 6. CDR3 length equals 15 residues.

As DNA, the CDR3 is TGCAGTGCTAGTCTAGCGGGGGCATCAGCAGATACGCAGTATTTT. Translation: CSASLAGASADTQYF. This sequence joins TRBV20-1 and TRBJ2-3, with TRBD2 matching over 10 bases. CDR1 DFQATT and CDR2 SNEGSKA come from the germline V gene (reference sequence). The CDR3 has 15 amino acids. V lost 3 bases, J lost 4 bases, and 7 bases stayed unmatched.

V is TRBV19 and J is TRBJ2-5; 13 bases match TRBD2. Trimming removed 4 bases from V and 5 bases from J; junction bases left unmatched: 7. Germline-derived CDR1 and CDR2 are LNHDA and SQIVND (reference sequence). CDR3 length: 16 amino acids. CDR3: CASSRTSGRTGETQYF. CDR3 bases: TGTGCCAGTAGTAGGACTAGCGGGAGAACGGGGGAGACCCAGTACTTC.

The V gene is TRBV3-1 (or the pseudogene TRBV3-2), the J gene TRBJ2-3; maybe TRBD2 (6 bases). V dropped 2 bases and J dropped 4 bases, with 10 bases sitting between them. CDR1 is LGHDT and CDR2 is YNNKEL in the germline V gene (reference sequence). This CDR3 contains 14 residues. The CDR3 is CASSQMGEADTQYF. Written as DNA, the CDR3 is TGTGCCAGCAGCCAAATGGGGGAGGCAGATACGCAGTATTTT.

J is TRBJ2-7 and V is TRBV6-5; 8 positions agree with TRBD1. Trimming at V came to 5 bases and at J to 1 base, leaving 7 bases not matched to a gene. Germline CDR1 reads MNHEY; CDR2 reads SVGAGI. There are 15 residues in the CDR3. The CDR3 bases are TGTGCCAGCAGTACCGACAGGGGAGGATCCTACGAGCAGTACTTC. This encodes CASSTDRGGSYEQYF.

This chain joins TRBV2 and TRBJ2-1; tentative D call: TRBD2 (6 bases). The germline V gene has CDR1 SNHLY and CDR2 FYNNEI. The CDR3 is 17 residues long. Trimming stripped 1 base from V and 6 bases from J, with 19 bases between. The CDR3 bases are TGTGCCAGCAGTGAAGTGCCTAAGCGGGCACTGGGCAATGAGCAGTTCTTC. It specifies CASSEVPKRALGNEQFF.

The CDR3 loop is CATGSRGAGNEQFF. For the CDR3, the DNA is TGTGCCACCGGCTCTCGGGGGGCGGGTAATGAGCAGTTCTTC. The V and J genes are TRBV15 and TRBJ2-1, with a possible D match to TRBD2 (7 bases). V was pared by 8 bases and J by 7 bases, with 18 bases between. This CDR3 comprises 14 residues. Germline-derived CDR1 and CDR2 are LNHNV and YYDKDF (reference sequence).

The chain uses TRBV23-1 and TRBJ1-6; unclear D gene. TRBV23-1 is designated an ORF whose function remains uncertain. The CDR3 covers 14 residues. V was shortened by 0 bases and J by 10 bases, with 10 bases between the two germline ends. CDR3 nucleotide sequence: TGCGCCAGCAGTCAATCGGCGGTAGGCTCACCCCTCCACTTT. Residues: CASSQSAVGSPLHF.

The chain has TRBV3-1 (or the pseudogene TRBV3-2) and TRBJ2-5, with a weak D call TRBD1 (6 bases). The CDR3 has 14 residues. Trimming took off 4 bases at V and 2 bases at J, with 11 bases between the two ends. In germline, CDR1 is LGHDT, CDR2 YNNKEL (reference sequence). CDR3 DNA: TGTGCCAGCAGCCGATCGACAGGTCAAGAGACCCAGTACTTC. This codes for CASSRSTGQETQYF.